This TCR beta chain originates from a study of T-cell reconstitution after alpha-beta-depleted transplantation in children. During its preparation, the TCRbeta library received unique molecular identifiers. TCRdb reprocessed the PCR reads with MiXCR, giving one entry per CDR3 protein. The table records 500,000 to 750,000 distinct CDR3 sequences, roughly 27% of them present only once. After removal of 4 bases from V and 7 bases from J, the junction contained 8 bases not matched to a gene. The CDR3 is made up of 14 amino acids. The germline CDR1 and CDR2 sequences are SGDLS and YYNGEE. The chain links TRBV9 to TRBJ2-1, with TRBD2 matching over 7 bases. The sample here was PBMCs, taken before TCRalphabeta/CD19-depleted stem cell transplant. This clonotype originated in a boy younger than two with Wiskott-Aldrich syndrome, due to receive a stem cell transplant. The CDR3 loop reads CASSPRLALNEQFF. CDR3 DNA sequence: TGTGCCAGCAGCCCCCGACTAGCCCTAAATGAGCAGTTCTTC.